This T cell receptor (beta chain) was retrieved from a study of blood T cell repertoires in COVID-19 (dated by TCRdb to 2020 to 2021). For the study in its entirety: The collaborator samples originated in the United States, Italy and Spain and spanned the acute and convalescent phases of COVID-19. The material from the prospective study consisted of cDNA or gDNA derived from T cells, B-cell-depleted T cells, or PBMCs. Deeply sampled blood TCRbeta repertoires from subjects exposed to, actively infected with, or recovered from COVID-19 were included in the dataset. The repertoires were made available in a free public database intended to serve as a resource for research on the immune response to SARS-CoV-2. Samples came from the ongoing ImmuneRACE study (first 160 participants) plus 1,254 subjects from 6 global collaborators. Sample metadata almost always included a de-identified subject ID, COVID-19 status, age in years and sex. Where available, HLA class I and class II types were taken from metadata supplied by the sample provider and were not determined by assay-based typing.

Collaborating institutions collected whole blood in K2EDTA tubes following their own protocols. For TCRbeta analysis, collaborators shipped samples as frozen whole blood, isolated PBMCs, or DNA extracted from either of those sample types. For this clone: No cognate antigen has been identified for it. Base quality data are lacking; no much larger clone is found one base away.

V trim: 5 bases; J trim: 7 bases; unmatched bases: 7. The CDR3 has 15 amino acids, counting the end cysteine and phenylalanine. Just the 45-base CDR3 DNA is kept, in frame starting at base 1. Per the germline V gene, SGHAT is the CDR1 and FQNNGV is the CDR2. Points the paper makes about the study in general: The amount of clinical and demographic metadata varied by source and participant and was provided uncurated.

TCRbeta CDR3 regions were amplified from genomic DNA by means of the immunoSEQ Assay, a bias-controlled multiplex PCR. As for the original processing: The number of nucleated cells in each sample was estimated from the amplification of reference gene primers within the assay. Sequence reads were collapsed and filtered to measure the absolute abundance of every unique TCRbeta CDR3 rearrangement. For each sample, productive Simpson clonality was calculated by taking the square root of Simpson's diversity index across productive rearrangements. TCRdb limited this immuneACCESS table to in-frame rearrangements with V and J called. A share of clones is missing; checked studies link under half to unresolved V genes, and the rest is unexplained. V, J and clone size derive from that table, while D and trimming were established from the DNA sequence. The sample table holds about 27,000 clones, of which around 83% were seen once. The leading ten clones occupy 25% of the sample.

This clonotype originated in a man aged 65 to 79 with active COVID-19. The sequencing input was peripheral blood. In this chain, TRBV11-2 is recombined with TRBJ1-6; TRBD1 matches 8 bases in the middle. CDR3 reads: CASSKPGGGNSPLHF. The nucleotides read TGTGCCAGCAGCAAGCCAGGGGGCGGCAATTCACCCCTCCACTTT.